This TCR beta chain was recovered during a study of shared clonotypes between healthy human individuals. Study-level background: A couple of female and a few male donors aged 18 to 49 were enrolled.

The deep-level immunoSEQ assay was used. Unsorted PBMC replicate PCRs drew on about 280 ng DNA, representing some 28,000 T cell genomes. This table comes from immunoSEQ multiplex PCR, and its TCRdb copy is limited to in-frame clones, with some not included. This table has 470,000 or so clones, approximately 82% appearing once. Germline values: CDR1 LGHNA, CDR2 YSLEER. Trimming cost V 4 bases and J 0 bases, with 10 bases left between them. The CDR3 is 14 amino acids. As concerns this clone: Its target is not known.

Findings of the study overall: Only blood samples were collected, and tissue repertoires likely differ.

V usage is TRBV4-3 and J usage is TRBJ2-7; D not resolved. The source material was PBMCs. The TCR originated in a woman aged 40 to 50 in good health. Some clones in this sample may be carry-over from other donors' samples. This chain's CDR3 is CASSPVLNSYEQYF. The DNA of the CDR3 is TGCGCCAGCAGCCCCGTGCTGAACTCCTACGAGCAGTACTTC.